This T cell receptor beta chain is from a study of shared clonotypes between healthy human individuals. Data came from immunoSEQ multiplex PCR; TCRdb stores just in-frame clones and leaves some out. The sample comprises approximately 2.4 million clones, approximately 94% of which are singletons, and roughly 0.13% rests with the top ten. The study, taken as a whole, reports: Approximately 5.3% was the fraction of naive CD4 clonotypes found shared across a handful of donors. The rarefaction results pointed to incomplete sorted-subset sequencing despite large depth. Across subsets, estimated richness was generally greater for naive than for memory populations.

Negatively enriched CD4+ T cells were divided by CD45RA into naive and memory. Details on this clone: What it binds is not known.

CDR1 and CDR2 (germline): LGHNA, YNFKEQ. The CDR3 length is 13 residues. V was cut by 6 bases and J by 5 bases, with 11 bases left in between. Specimen: naive CD4+ T cells sorted from blood. Stated subset: CD45RA+ positively selected. The TCR comes from a man between 18 and 29 years old in good health. This chain joins TRBV4-2 and TRBJ2-4; D could derive from TRBD1 or TRBD2 (5 bases each). This chain's CDR3 is CASSRGVENIQYF. Here the CDR3 DNA reads TGTGCCAGCAGTCGAGGGGTGGAAAACATTCAGTACTTC.